Only a few counts were recorded for the clone carrying this TCR beta chain. This entry comes from a study of breast tumors, draining lymph nodes, adjacent tissues. The CDR3 runs 15 residues. Germline V gene lookup returns CDR1 ENHRY and CDR2 SYGVKD. The trim removed 9 bases at V and 3 bases at J, leaving 12 bases unmatched. MiXCR, run by TCRdb on the multiplex PCR reads, gives a single entry per CDR3 protein. The sample carries some 21,000 distinct CDR3 sequences, around 50% recorded once. This chain links TRBV10-3 with TRBJ1-2, with 8 bases lining up with TRBD1. This TCR was sampled from a female donor with breast cancer. Some clones in this sample may be carry-over from other donors' samples. The specimen sequenced was breast tumor tissue. The CDR3 spells CAIRITGQGDYGYTF. In DNA, the CDR3 is TGTGCCATTCGTATAACCGGACAGGGAGACTATGGCTACACCTTC.